Reported below is one T cell receptor (beta chain). Data came from immunoSEQ multiplex PCR; TCRdb stores just in-frame clones and leaves some out. The sample comprises 170,000 or so clones, approximately 93% of which are singletons, and about 9.3% rests with the top ten. This sample stems from a study of control samples from healthy donors and cancer patients. V lost 6 bases, J lost 1 base, and 13 bases lay in between. The CDR3 is made up of 14 amino acids. Per germline, CDR1 SGDLS and CDR2 YYNGEE. The receptor comes from a woman between 35 and 50 years old in good health. Specimen: blood. This sequence joins TRBV9 and TRBJ1-1; weak D call: TRBD1 (5 bases). CDR3 nucleotides: TGTGCCAGCACCCTGGGGCCCAGGAACACTGAAGCTTTCTTT. This sequence encodes CASTLGPRNTEAFF.